This passage covers 32 T cell receptor beta chains from one sample sequenced in a study of cytomegalovirus exposure and HLA in healthy donors. Profiling relied on immunoSEQ multiplex PCR, and the TCRdb table lists in-frame clones only, not all of them. The sample carries about 260,000 clones, 80% to 95% recorded once. Sample: PBMCs. The receptors here all came from a woman aged 25-40 years in good health and CMV-seronegative.

As concerns this clone: Other DNA sequences in this specimen translate into the identical CDR3. The genes are TRBV9 and TRBJ2-3; a possible D gene is TRBD2 (6 bases). The CDR3 spans 14 residues. V dropped 2 bases and J dropped 0 bases, with 7 bases sitting between them. From germline, CDR1 is SGDLS and CDR2 YYNGEE. CDR3 DNA: TGTGCCAGCAGCGTGGGAGGAAGCACAGATACGCAGTATTTT. Protein sequence: CASSVGGSTDTQYF.

The chain recombines TRBV29-1 with TRBJ2-3, with 10 bases that match TRBD1. This CDR3 has 11 residues. The germline CDR1 and CDR2 sequences are SQVTM and ANQGSEA. CDR3 nucleotides: TGCAGTGTGGACAGGGGGAATACGCAGTATTTT. Translating gives CSVDRGNTQYF.

V and J are TRBV7-8 and TRBJ2-7; unclear D gene. CDR1 is SGHVS and CDR2 is FQNEAQ in the germline V gene. V lost 5 bases and J 3 bases, leaving 17 bases between the germline ends. This CDR3 is built from 15 residues. CDR3 loop: CASSTHQTWDYEQYF. Here the CDR3 DNA reads TGTGCCAGCAGCACCCACCAGACCTGGGACTACGAGCAGTACTTC.

The V call is TRBV9, the J call TRBJ1-5; no clear D. This CDR3 is 14 amino acids long. Germline V gene data show CDR1 as SGDLS and CDR2 as YYNGEE. V dropped 3 bases and J dropped 5 bases, with 12 bases sitting between them. The CDR3 sequence: CASSALPGDQPQHF. DNA for the CDR3: TGTGCCAGCAGCGCCTTGCCCGGGGATCAGCCCCAGCATTTT.

V usage is TRBV28 and J usage is TRBJ1-2; the D is unclear. The CDR3 is 14 residues long. Germline V gives CDR1 MDHEN, CDR2 SYDVKM. V was pared by 5 bases and J by 4 bases, with 14 bases between. The CDR3 loop reads CASSPRLRTYGYTF. CDR3 coding DNA: TGTGCCAGCAGTCCGCGGTTGAGGACCTATGGCTACACCTTC.

This clone was seen just once. The CDR3 loop reads CASSLAGDPYSNQPQHF. DNA for the CDR3: TGTGCCAGCAGCTTAGCTGGGGACCCATATAGCAATCAGCCCCAGCATTTT. J is TRBJ1-5 and V is TRBV7-2; a possible D gene is TRBD1 (5 bases). Germline V lookup: CDR1 SGHTA, CDR2 FQGNSA. The CDR3 has 17 residues. V lost 0 bases and J 0 bases, leaving 12 bases between the germline ends.

The J gene is TRBJ2-1, the V gene TRBV7-6; 10 nucleotides align to TRBD2. The germline gives CDR1 SGHVS, CDR2 FNYEAQ. This CDR3 contains 19 residues. V lost 0 bases and J lost 7; bases outside the gene matches: 15. CDR3 sequence (DNA): TGTGCCAGCAGCTTAGCGCCGGGACTAGCGTTCGCGGGCAATAATGAGCAGTTCTTC. Its protein product is CASSLAPGLAFAGNNEQFF.

The rearrangement uses TRBV4-2 and TRBJ1-2, with 10 bases identical to TRBD1. The CDR3 runs 15 residues. J was trimmed by 3 bases and V by 5 bases; bases with no gene match: 6. CDR1 is LGHNA and CDR2 is YNFKEQ in the germline V gene. The DNA of the CDR3 is TGTGCCAGCAGCACGACAGGGGGCATCGACTATGGCTACACCTTC. Translated: CASSTTGGIDYGYTF.

The chain carries TRBV28 and TRBJ2-1, with TRBD1 matching 7 bases. The length of the CDR3 is 16 residues. The germline V gene encodes CDR1 MDHEN and CDR2 SYDVKM. Germline trimming cut 7 bases from V and 7 bases from J; bases unmatched to any gene: 16. This CDR3 is CASKYPPSTGINEQFF. CDR3 nucleotide sequence: TGTGCCAGCAAGTACCCGCCGTCGACAGGGATTAATGAGCAGTTCTTC.

This clone was picked up one time. This rearrangement joins TRBV19 to TRBJ1-1, with D perhaps TRBD1 (6 bases). The V end lost 6 bases, the J end lost 4 bases, and 9 bases lay between the germline ends. The CDR3 is 12 amino acids. Germline-derived CDR1 and CDR2 are LNHDA and SQIVND (reference sequence). Here the CDR3 DNA reads TGTGCCAGTAGACAGGGTTTCACTGAAGCTTTCTTT. Translation gives CASRQGFTEAFF.

The V call is TRBV6-4, the J call TRBJ2-7, with 12 positions matching TRBD2. The CDR3 sequence is 18 residues long. With 3 bases clipped from V and 2 bases from J, the junction kept 11 bases outside the gene matches. Germline-derived CDR1 and CDR2 are MRHNA and SNTAGT. The CDR3 region is CASSEGGLAGGPAYEQYF. The CDR3 nucleotides read TGTGCCAGCAGTGAAGGGGGGCTAGCGGGAGGGCCCGCCTACGAGCAGTACTTC.

V usage is TRBV19 and J usage is TRBJ2-1; no firm D call. The CDR3 is 12 residues long. V was pared by 4 bases and J by 4 bases, with 5 bases between. Per the germline V gene, CDR1 is LNHDA and CDR2 is SQIVND (reference sequence). The CDR3 sequence: CASSSYYNEQFF. CDR3 bases: TGTGCCAGTAGTAGTTATTACAATGAGCAGTTCTTC.

The rearrangement joins TRBV9 to TRBJ2-1; TRBD2 matches at 8 bases. The V gene's germline CDR1 is SGDLS and CDR2 YYNGEE. The CDR3 has 15 amino acids. Germline trimming cut 5 bases from V and 3 bases from J; bases unmatched to any gene: 7. The chain's CDR3 is CASRLRTSFYNEQFF. The CDR3 coding sequence is TGTGCCAGCAGGTTAAGGACTAGCTTCTACAATGAGCAGTTCTTC.

The chain carries TRBV27 and TRBJ2-7; the match to TRBD2 covers 11 bases. J gave up 2 bases and V 5 bases, and 2 bases lay outside the gene matches. Germline V gene sequence: CDR1 MNHEY, CDR2 SMNVEV (reference sequence). CDR3 length equals 14 residues. CDR3 loop: CASSRLAGTYEQYF. For the CDR3, the DNA is TGTGCCAGCAGTAGACTAGCGGGGACCTACGAGCAGTACTTC.

J is TRBJ2-3 and V is TRBV27; D may be TRBD2 (5 bases). The CDR3 contains 15 residues. The V and J ends lost 6 bases and 6 bases respectively, with 19 bases between them. CDR1 is MNHEY, CDR2 SMNVEV, per germline (reference sequence). The CDR3 DNA reads TGTGCCAGCAGCGAGACCGGGAACACACAGGATACGCAGTATTTT. Translated: CASSETGNTQDTQYF.

The J gene is TRBJ2-7, the V gene TRBV9; TRBD2 matches at 8 bases. The CDR3 covers 16 residues. J gave up 1 base and V 4 bases, and 10 bases lay outside the gene matches. Looked up from germline, CDR1 is SGDLS and CDR2 is YYNGEE. The CDR3 loop reads CASSPHSAGGSYEQYF. As DNA, the CDR3 is TGTGCCAGCAGCCCACATTCCGCGGGAGGTTCCTACGAGCAGTACTTC.

This clone showed up just a few times. The CDR3 spells CASSQDWGLTYEQYF. The CDR3 DNA reads TGCGCCAGCAGCCAAGATTGGGGGCTAACCTACGAGCAGTACTTC. The chain is built from TRBV4-3 and TRBJ2-7; perhaps TRBD1 as D (6 bases). CDR3 length: 15 residues. V was cut by 0 bases and J by 2 bases, with 11 bases left in between. Germline values: CDR1 LGHNA, CDR2 YSLEER.

The gene calls are TRBV7-2 and TRBJ2-1; 7 bases are shared with TRBD2. The J segment lost 4 bases and the V segment lost 1 base, leaving 10 bases of the junction unmatched. The CDR3 covers 17 residues. The germline CDR1 and CDR2 sequences are SGHTA and FQGNSA. The DNA of the CDR3 is TGTGCCAGCAGCTTAGTGGGCCGGGGGGAGTCGTACAATGAGCAGTTCTTC. Protein product: CASSLVGRGESYNEQFF.

As DNA, the CDR3 is TGCGCCAGCAGCTTGTCGGCCCTAGCGGAGAGCAATGAGCAGTTCTTC. Translation: CASSLSALAESNEQFF. The chain is built from TRBV5-1 and TRBJ2-1, with 7 bases fitting TRBD2. This CDR3 has 16 residues. J was trimmed by 6 bases and V by 1 base; bases with no gene match: 10. Germline CDR1 is SGHRS and CDR2 is YFSETQ.

The chain carries TRBV14 and TRBJ2-7; perhaps TRBD2 as D (5 bases). Deletions cut 2 bases from V and 5 bases from J, with 13 bases between. The germline V gene has CDR1 SGHDN and CDR2 FVKESK. The CDR3 extends over 14 amino acids. For the CDR3, the DNA is TGTGCCAGCAGCCAACAACGGGGAACCCACGAGCAGTACTTC. The encoded protein is CASSQQRGTHEQYF.

The rearrangement joins TRBV6-5 to TRBJ2-2, with D possibly matching TRBD2 (6 bases). This CDR3 comprises 13 residues. Germline V CDR1 and CDR2: MNHEY, SVGAGI. V was shortened by 11 bases and J by 1 base, with 11 bases between the two germline ends. CDR3 nucleotide sequence: TGTGCCGCGGGACTCTTGAACACCGGGGAGCTGTTTTTT. Amino acids: CAAGLLNTGELFF.

The chain carries TRBV28 and TRBJ2-5; a possible D gene is TRBD2 (5 bases). The germline V and J ends were trimmed by 2 bases and 4 bases, with 14 bases remaining between them. The CDR3 has 15 residues. Germline CDR1 MDHEN, CDR2 SYDVKM. The CDR3 nucleotides are TGTGCCAGCAGTTTAAGAACGGCTGGAGGAGAGACCCAGTACTTC. Translation gives CASSLRTAGGETQYF.

The V call is TRBV4-2, the J call TRBJ2-2; D is unclear. The CDR3 has 14 amino acids. Trimming stripped 3 bases from V and 6 bases from J, with 11 bases between. Germline CDR1 and CDR2: LGHNA and YNFKEQ. In nucleotides, the CDR3 is TGTGCCAGCAGCCATCTTCTAGGTGCCGGGGAGCTGTTTTTT. Translated, it gives CASSHLLGAGELFF.

On this clone: It is unclear where the CDR3 begins or ends on the DNA, so no DNA is shown, and the CDR3 is as TCRdb lists it. The CDR3: CASSAAFTDTQYF. The chain joins TRBV11-2 to TRBJ2-3; the D segment call TRBD2 is taken from the table without a DNA check. Germline V gives CDR1 SGHAT, CDR2 FQNNGV. The CDR3 is 13 amino acids in total, end residues counted.

The J gene is TRBJ2-7, the V gene TRBV27; TRBD2 agrees at 10 bases. This CDR3 region has 14 residues. After removal of 3 bases from V and 2 bases from J, the junction contained 1 base not matched to a gene. CDR1 is MNHEY and CDR2 is SMNVEV in the germline V gene (reference sequence). CDR3 loop: CASSFSGRTYEQYF. The CDR3 nucleotides are TGTGCCAGCAGTTTTAGCGGGAGGACCTACGAGCAGTACTTC.

This rearrangement joins TRBV28 to TRBJ1-1, with TRBD1 as a possible D gene (5 bases). The CDR3 loop spans 15 amino acids. Germline CDR1 MDHEN, CDR2 SYDVKM. Trimming pared 3 bases from V and 3 bases from J, leaving 14 bases between. This CDR3 is CASSFQGASDTEAFF. CDR3 coding DNA: TGTGCCAGCAGTTTCCAAGGGGCGTCGGACACTGAAGCTTTCTTT.

The V call is TRBV11-3, the J call TRBJ2-1; D ambiguous. This CDR3 contains 8 residues. Germline V CDR1 and CDR2: SGHNT, YENEEA. V was clipped by 7 bases and J by 11 bases, with 3 bases between them. The CDR3 loop is CASTQQFF. CDR3 bases: TGTGCCAGCACCCAGCAGTTCTTC.

For the CDR3, the DNA is TGTGCCAGTAGGGGACTAGCGGGAGGCGATGAGCAGTTCTTC. Its translation: CASRGLAGGDEQFF. The chain recombines TRBV19 with TRBJ2-1, with TRBD2 matching over 15 bases. The CDR3 length is 14 residues. Trimming took 6 bases from V and 8 from J; bases not matched to a gene: 2. Looked up from germline, CDR1 is LNHDA and CDR2 is SQIVND (reference sequence).

This chain connects TRBV19 to TRBJ1-3; D is undetermined. The germline gives CDR1 LNHDA, CDR2 SQIVND (reference sequence). CDR3 length equals 12 residues. V lost 7 bases, J lost 0 bases, and 4 bases lay in between. In DNA, the CDR3 is TGTGCCAGTACCCGCTCTGGAAACACCATATATTTT. Translated: CASTRSGNTIYF.

The chain links TRBV28 to TRBJ1-1; D is unresolved. The V gene lost 2 bases and the J gene lost 11 bases, with 12 bases spanning the gap. This CDR3 has 12 amino acids. Germline V gives CDR1 MDHEN, CDR2 SYDVKM. The CDR3: CASSLRPYGAFF. CDR3 in DNA: TGTGCCAGCAGTTTACGACCTTACGGGGCTTTCTTT.

The gene calls are TRBV4-2 and TRBJ2-7; TRBD2 matches at 9 bases. With V trimmed by 2 bases and J by 6 bases, 11 bases remained unmatched. The CDR3 is 16 residues long. Germline V gene sequence: CDR1 LGHNA, CDR2 YNFKEQ. CDR3 sequence (DNA): TGTGCCAGCAGCCAATCCCTAGGGCGGGAGGGCCGCGAGCAGTACTTC. Translation gives CASSQSLGREGREQYF.

CDR3 sequence reads: CASSPTRGTGELFF. CDR3 bases: TGTGCCAGCAGCCCGACCCGCGGAACCGGGGAGCTGTTTTTT. V gene TRBV4-2 combines with J gene TRBJ2-2; D unresolved. V gave up 4 bases and J gave up 5 bases, with 11 bases separating them. Germline CDR1 is LGHNA and CDR2 is YNFKEQ. The CDR3 is 14 residues long.